This T cell receptor beta chain stems from a study of CD8+ T cells in alopecia areata. CDR3 length: 15 amino acids. V was pared by 0 bases and J by 2 bases, with 5 bases of the junction left unmatched. Germline V gene sequence: CDR1 GTSNPN, CDR2 SVGIG (reference sequence). With respect to this clone: No antigen is known for it.

RNA was isolated and reverse transcribed to cDNA, the sequencing template. Here immunoSEQ multiplex PCR was the method, and the copy in TCRdb shows in-frame clones only, minus some. The table records some 150,000 clones, roughly 58% of them present only once. Study results and caveats: TCR sharing across patients was less clear than in mice, possibly HLA-related.

The material sequenced was CD8+ T cells sorted from blood. The chain carries TRBV30 and TRBJ2-3, with 7 nucleotides matching TRBD2. The origin of this receptor is a human donor in good health. CDR3 nucleotide sequence: TGTGCCTGGAGTGTAGCTAGCGGATACACAGATACGCAGTATTTT. This codes for CAWSVASGYTDTQYF. Combining the CDR3 with reference TRBV30 and TRBJ2-3 gives the whole variable domain SQTIHQWPATLVQPVGSPLSLECTVEGTSNPNLYWYRQAAGRGLQLLFYSVGIGQISSEVPQNLSASRPQDRQFILSSKKLLLSDSGFYLCAWSVASGYTDTQYFGPGTRLTVL.